Below, 31 T cell receptor delta chains from the same sample are listed, as sequenced in a study of γδ T cells in repeated Plasmodium falciparum infection (dated by TCRdb to about 2021). The library was made by multiplex PCR. Instrument used: Illumina MiSeq. Clones were re-identified by TCRdb from the public reads with CATT, and rows with the same DNA were merged. Within this sample are under 50,000 delta-chain clones, with approximately 1.5% of them counted one time only. The ten largest clones take up about 8.6% of the sample. Vgamma9/Vdelta2+ and Vdelta2-negative gammadelta T cell populations were flow-sorted from peripheral blood mononuclear cells for bulk TCR repertoire analysis. The specimen was gamma-delta T cells from blood. All receptors come from a pool of human donors (malaria-infected and uninfected, not separated).

This clone was picked up a small number of times. TCRdb records a much larger clone's protein for this DNA, with a difference at residue 14 that likely arises from a read error; the protein given is the translation of the DNA. This CDR3 is also generated by other DNA sequences in the sample. The chain carries TRDV1 and TRDJ1; D might be TRDD3 (5 bases). The ends were cut back, 0 bases at V and 5 bases at J, with 25 bases in the middle. CDR1 TSWWSYY and CDR2 QGS come from the germline V gene. The CDR3 has 19 amino acids. CDR3 region: CALGELGGTESYPRDKLIF. Written as DNA, the CDR3 is TGTGCTCTTGGGGAACTAGGGGGTACAGAGTCTTACCCTAGGGATAAACTCATCTTT.

Comments on this clone: The mismatch at residue 17 between this DNA's translation and the TCRdb protein of a much larger clone likely reflects a read error; the protein shown is translated from the DNA. The genes are TRDV1 and TRDJ1; 7 nucleotides match TRDD3. This CDR3 is 21 amino acids long. Per germline, CDR1 TSWWSYY and CDR2 QGS. The CDR3 sequence is CALITKPSPNWGPNYTNKLTF. The CDR3 DNA is TGTGCTCTCATAACCAAGCCTTCTCCTAACTGGGGACCTAATTACACCAATAAACTCACCTTT.

This clone occurred many times. DNA and listed protein disagree at residue 15, so the protein shown here was translated from the DNA. The chain links TRDV1 to TRDJ1; 9 nucleotides line up with TRDD3. The J gene was missing in TCRdb and was found by matching the end of the DNA to germline. The CDR3 spans 22 residues. V lost 0 bases and J lost 1; bases outside the gene matches: 21. Germline V lookup: CDR1 TSWWSYY, CDR2 QGS. CDR3 bases: TGTGCTCTTGGGGAACTTCACACCTACAGGGGATACGCGGTCTTAGGCACCGATAAACTCATCTTT. The encoded protein is CALGELHTYRGYAVLGTDKLIF.

There are many counts of this clone. A far larger clone is only one base removed, so a read error is likely. This sample also contains other DNA sequences that code for the same CDR3. The V and J genes are TRDV1 and TRDJ1; 7 nucleotides agree with TRDD3. The CDR3 totals 19 residues. J gave up 0 bases and V 4 bases, and 17 bases lay outside the gene matches. In germline, CDR1 is TSWWSYY, CDR2 QGS. The chain's CDR3 is CALGGGVLRIRSYTDKLIF. The CDR3 region has the DNA TGTGCTCTTGGGGGCGGCGTCCTCAGGATACGCTCGTACACCGATAAACTCATCTTT.

This clone came up a few times. A far bigger clonotype differs at one base, so this is likely a read error. At the DNA level, this CDR3 is encoded by other sequences in the same sample as well. The DNA of the CDR3 is TGTGCTCTTGGGGAGCGAGGGATACACACCGATAAACTCATCTTT. Amino acids: CALGERGIHTDKLIF. V usage is TRDV1 and J usage is TRDJ1, with 7 bases matching TRDD3. V lost 3 bases, J lost 0 bases, and 4 bases stayed unmatched. The CDR3 has 15 residues. The V gene's germline CDR1 is TSWWSYY and CDR2 QGS.

Notes on this clone: Since a far larger clone is one base different, this is likely a read error. Additional DNA sequences in this sample encode the identical CDR3. J is TRDJ1 and V is TRDV1, with D possibly TRDD2 on 5 matching bases. TCRdb is silent on the J gene; assignment here came from matching the DNA to germline. The V gene lost 9 bases and the J gene lost 0 bases, with 20 bases spanning the gap. Per germline, CDR1 TSWWSYY and CDR2 QGS. There are 16 residues in the CDR3. The CDR3 sequence is CALLPTSSPYTDKLIF. In DNA, the CDR3 is TGTGCTCTCCTCCCTACCTCATCCCCTTACACCGATAAACTCATCTTT.

By share of the sample, this clone is medium-sized. Within the sample, other DNA sequences also encode this same CDR3. The rearrangement uses TRDV3 and TRDJ1; TRDD3 aligns across 11 bases. Germline V gene data show CDR1 as TVYSNPD and CDR2 as GDNSRS (reference sequence). V shed 2 bases, J shed 2 bases, and the junction held 19 bases outside the gene matches. The CDR3 length is 19 residues. The CDR3 loop reads CAFRLPLCTGGYPTDKLIF. The CDR3 nucleotides are TGTGCCTTTCGCCTTCCCCTATGTACTGGGGGATATCCGACCGATAAACTCATCTTT.

This clone has only a few counts. A far bigger clonotype differs at one base, so this is likely a read error. At the DNA level, this CDR3 is encoded by other sequences in the same sample as well. This chain links TRDV1 with TRDJ1; a weak D match, TRDD3 (5 bases). The CDR3 is 18 residues long. The V gene's germline CDR1 is TSWWSYY and CDR2 QGS. Here the CDR3 DNA reads TGTGCTCTTGGGGACTTTCCCCTCCTTGGCCGCGGGGGCGATAAACTCATCTTC. It is translated as CALGDFPLLGRGGDKLIF.

This clone has just a few counts. The TCRdb protein, from a much larger clone, departs from this DNA's translation at residues 14 and 16, likely by read error; the protein shown derives from the DNA. The rearrangement uses TRDV2 and TRDJ2; 11 nucleotides line up with TRDD3. Near its end, the DNA agrees better with TRDJ1, so the J call may be wrong. Germline V CDR1 and CDR2: GEAIGNYY, EKD. The CDR3 loop spans 17 amino acids. CDR3 loop: CACDHLLGDILTAKLIF. The CDR3 nucleotides are TGTGCCTGTGACCACCTACTGGGGGATATATTGACAGCAAAACTCATCTTT.

This clone was detected a few times. TCRdb's entry gives the protein of a much larger clone, which mismatches this DNA's translation at residue 9, likely from a read error; the protein reported here is translated from the DNA. The chain carries TRDV1 and TRDJ1; D gene unclear. Here the J gene was assigned by germline matching of the DNA, as TCRdb has none. The CDR3 sequence is 16 residues long. Germline V gene lookup returns CDR1 TSWWSYY and CDR2 QGS. Trimming stripped 1 base from V and 0 bases from J, with 12 bases between. The CDR3 region has the DNA TGTGCTCTTGGGGAACGGGAGGTTTGTGACACCGATAAACTCATCTTT. This translates into CALGEREVCDTDKLIF.

As for this clone: The protein TCRdb lists belongs to a much larger clone and differs from this DNA's translation at residue 7, which points to a read error; the protein shown is made from the DNA. This chain connects TRDV1 to TRDJ3; 8 bases line up with TRDD2. The J gene, not given by TCRdb, was assigned here from a germline match of the nucleotide sequence. V lost 4 bases, J lost 0 bases, and 26 bases stayed unmatched. This CDR3 is 25 amino acids long. Germline lookup yields CDR1 TSWWSYY and CDR2 QGS. In DNA form, the CDR3 reads TGTGCTCTTGGGGGAGCGCCCGCCTTCCTATACCAGCACCGGGTCGACTCCTGGGACACCCGACAGATGTTTTTC. Protein product: CALGGAPAFLYQHRVDSWDTRQMFF.

The sample holds a few counts of this clone. This DNA's translation differs at residue 9 from TCRdb's protein, which comes from a much larger clone; a read error is likely, and the protein shown is translated from the DNA. V gene TRDV1 combines with J gene TRDJ1; 12 bases line up with TRDD3. With 0 bases clipped from V and 4 bases from J, the junction kept 18 bases outside the gene matches. CDR3 length: 21 residues. The germline V gene has CDR1 TSWWSYY and CDR2 QGS. The CDR3 sequence: CALGELVTMKTGGYLSDKLIF. In DNA form, the CDR3 reads TGTGCTCTTGGGGAACTAGTGACGATGAAGACTGGGGGATACTTAAGCGATAAACTCATCTTT.

This clone was seen only a few times. TCRdb has a much larger clone's protein, which differs at residue 12 from the translation of this DNA, likely because of a read error; what is shown is the protein translated from the DNA. The chain combines TRDV1 with TRDJ1, with D hard to call. The J gene, missing from TCRdb, was assigned here through DNA to germline matching. V gave up 2 bases and J gave up 4 bases, with 20 bases separating them. This CDR3 is built from 17 residues. The germline V gene has CDR1 TSWWSYY and CDR2 QGS. CDR3 DNA: TGTGCTCTTGGGGAAACGGGTCTTTTGCTGTGCATCGATAAACTCATCTTT. It specifies CALGETGLLLCIDKLIF.

There are a few counts of this clone. The protein held in TCRdb is that of a much larger clone and does not match this DNA's translation at residue 10, likely because of a read error; the protein shown is translated from the DNA. V usage is TRDV1 and J usage is TRDJ1; D possibly corresponds to TRDD3 (5 bases). TCRdb offers no J gene call, so here the DNA was matched to germline to obtain one. The CDR3 sequence is 16 residues long. Germline CDR1 and CDR2: TSWWSYY and QGS. The V and J ends lost 3 bases and 1 base respectively, with 15 bases between them. CDR3 region: CALGEEIPSCTDKLIF. The CDR3 bases are TGTGCTCTTGGGGAGGAGATACCCTCGTGCACCGATAAACTCATCTTT.

The table lists this clone with many counts. Its ends do not fully match the called genes, so a read error is possible. The chain uses TRDV3 and TRDJ1, with 12 bases fitting TRDD3. Germline lookup yields CDR1 TVYSNPD and CDR2 GDNSRS (reference sequence). This CDR3 contains 22 residues. The chain's CDR3 is CAFSGHFLCKTYWGILGDKIIF. The CDR3 DNA is TGTGCCTTTAGCGGCCATTTCCTGTGTAAAACCTACTGGGGGATACTTGGCGATAAAATCATCTTT.

This clone was found many times. For this DNA, TCRdb reports the protein of a much larger clone, which diverges at residue 10, most likely from a read error; the protein presented here is translated directly from the DNA. CDR3 residues: CALGEYSGITDKLIF. DNA for the CDR3: TGTGCTCTTGGGGAATATTCGGGGATAACCGATAAACTCATCTTT. This rearrangement joins TRDV1 to TRDJ1; 7 bases are shared with TRDD3. Since TCRdb gives no J gene, matching the DNA to germline was used here to assign it. This CDR3 has 15 residues. The ends lost 2 bases at V and 2 bases at J; junction bases unmatched: 5. Per germline, CDR1 TSWWSYY and CDR2 QGS.

The J gene is TRDJ1, the V gene TRDV1, with TRDD3 matching over 10 bases. Because TCRdb records no J gene, it was assigned here through a match of the DNA to germline. V shed 5 bases and J 0 bases; nucleotides not matched to a gene: 21. This CDR3 has 21 residues. CDR1 and CDR2 from the germline V gene are TSWWSYY and QGS. CDR3 bases: TGTGCTCTTGGGCTCCCATTAGGCCGTAGTACTGGGGGATCGTACACCGATAAACTCATCTTT. Protein: CALGLPLGRSTGGSYTDKLIF.

This clone was observed many times. This likely stems from a read error, as it lies one base from a far larger clone. The sample contains more than one DNA sequence encoding this CDR3. This chain uses TRDV2 with TRDJ1; TRDD3 agrees at 13 bases. Germline V lookup: CDR1 GEAIGNYY, CDR2 EKD. The CDR3 covers 22 residues. CDR3 in DNA: TGTGCCTGTGACCCCCCCCTAAAAATCTCAACTGGGGGATACGGGGACACCGATAAGCTCATCTTT. It is translated as CACDPPLKISTGGYGDTDKLIF.

Concerning this clone: For this DNA, TCRdb reports the protein of a much larger clone, which diverges at residue 5, most likely from a read error; the protein presented here is translated directly from the DNA. The J gene is TRDJ1, the V gene TRDV1; D is unclear. CDR3 length equals 12 residues. In germline, CDR1 is TSWWSYY, CDR2 QGS. Trimming left V 4 bases short and J 8 bases short, with 11 bases between. The CDR3 is CALGGRGHKLIF. CDR3 sequence (DNA): TGTGCTCTTGGGGGACGGGGCCACAAACTCATCTTT.

This clone appeared a few times. The protein held in TCRdb is that of a much larger clone and does not match this DNA's translation at residue 11, likely because of a read error; the protein shown is translated from the DNA. This chain uses TRDV1 with TRDJ1; 9 nucleotides agree with TRDD3. TCRdb records no J gene; here it was assigned by comparing the DNA to germline. There are 15 residues in the CDR3. V dropped 5 bases and J dropped 7; count of bases not matched to a gene: 11. Looked up from germline, CDR1 is TSWWSYY and CDR2 is QGS. CDR3 sequence reads: CALGPYWGTGGKLIF. CDR3 sequence (DNA): TGTGCTCTTGGGCCGTACTGGGGGACCGGCGGTAAACTCATCTTT.

This clone was detected ten times or more. The gene calls are TRDV1 and TRDJ4; 12 nucleotides line up with TRDD3. The CDR3 sequence is 18 residues long. The germline V gene encodes CDR1 TSWWSYY and CDR2 QGS. V shed 4 bases, J shed 6 bases, and the junction held 18 bases outside the gene matches. The CDR3 is CALGGKTSGWGIRGTLIF. CDR3 DNA sequence: TGTGCTCTTGGGGGAAAAACCTCCGGCTGGGGGATACGCGGGACCCTGATCTTT.

This clone was seen many times. The chain employs TRDV1 and TRDJ1, with D perhaps matching TRDD3 (5 bases). Germline V CDR1 and CDR2: TSWWSYY, QGS. V lost 2 bases and J 2 bases, leaving 21 bases between the germline ends. This CDR3 is built from 18 residues. The CDR3 loop reads CALGEGLTWGGATDKLIF. CDR3 nucleotide sequence: TGTGCTCTTGGGGAAGGGCTAACATGGGGTGGGGCGACCGATAAACTCATCTTT.

In its sample, this clone was seen a few times. A far more abundant clone sits one base away, making this likely a read error. This sample also contains other DNA sequences that code for the same CDR3. The chain carries TRDV1 and TRDJ1; 13 bases match TRDD3. Germline matching of the DNA provided the J gene here, since TCRdb leaves it blank. There are 23 residues in the CDR3. From germline, CDR1 is TSWWSYY and CDR2 QGS. CDR3 DNA sequence: TGTGCCCTTGGGAACGGAATAGACCAAACTGGGGGATACGCGTTTTCGTACACCGATAAACTCATCTTT. Translation: CALGNGIDQTGGYAFSYTDKLIF.

Here the CDR3 reads CALEGTERAYSAAQLFF. The CDR3 region has the DNA TGTGCTCTTGAGGGCACAGAGCGGGCGTACTCTGCAGCACAACTCTTCTTT. The chain recombines TRDV1 with TRDJ2; D remains unclear. No J segment appears in TCRdb, so it was assigned here by matching the sequence to germline. The length of the CDR3 is 17 residues. V dropped 7 bases and J dropped 6 bases, with 24 bases sitting between them. Germline V lookup: CDR1 TSWWSYY, CDR2 QGS.

For this clone: A far larger clone is just one base off, so this is likely a read error. This specimen includes other DNA sequences encoding the same CDR3. The J gene is TRDJ1, the V gene TRDV1; TRDD3 matches at 8 bases. Germline-derived CDR1 and CDR2 are TSWWSYY and QGS. CDR3 length: 20 amino acids. CDR3 residues: CALGDHTQNWGPAHTDKLIF. CDR3 DNA sequence: TGTGCTCTTGGGGACCACACCCAAAACTGGGGGCCCGCTCACACAGATAAACTCATCTTT.

This clone has a count of ten or more. The chain uses TRDV1 and TRDJ1, with 8 bases that match TRDD3. The CDR3 spans 18 residues. With 5 bases clipped from V and 2 bases from J, the junction kept 16 bases outside the gene matches. CDR1 is TSWWSYY and CDR2 is QGS in the germline V gene. Here the CDR3 reads CALGSRSLMGYGTDKLIF. CDR3 nucleotides: TGTGCTCTTGGGTCCCGTTCCCTAATGGGATACGGAACCGATAAACTCATCTTT.

Concerning this clone itself: A junction boundary mismatches the germline segment, possibly from a read error. The CDR3 bases are TGTGCTCTTGTGGGCGTCTCGCACTGGGGGATACTTGGCGATAAGCTCATCTTT. It translates to CALVGVSHWGILGDKLIF. The chain uses TRDV1 and TRDJ1; 12 bases line up with TRDD3. Germline V gene lookup returns CDR1 TSWWSYY and CDR2 QGS. CDR3 length: 18 amino acids.

In this sample, this clone turned up a few times. TCRdb's protein for this DNA is that of a much larger clone and differs from the translation at residue 3, likely a read error; the protein shown is the DNA translation. The chain joins TRDV1 to TRDJ1; D possibly corresponds to TRDD3 (6 bases). TCRdb supplies no J gene; here it was assigned by aligning the nucleotide sequence to germline. The CDR3 has 25 amino acids. In germline, CDR1 is TSWWSYY, CDR2 QGS. The CDR3 DNA sequence: TGTGCTCCTGGGGAACTGGATAAGCTTAACCAACGCCGTGTCTTTCATTGGGGTGCGCCCGATAAACTCATCTTT. Protein: CAPGELDKLNQRRVFHWGAPDKLIF.

Comments on this clone: A read error likely explains why the TCRdb protein, taken from a much larger clone, differs from this DNA's translation at residue 8; the protein shown is translated from the DNA. The chain uses TRDV1 and TRDJ1; possible D gene TRDD3, 5 bases. V was trimmed by 3 bases and J by 4 bases, leaving 12 bases between them. The V gene's germline CDR1 is TSWWSYY and CDR2 QGS. The CDR3 is 14 amino acids. CDR3 bases: TGTGCTCTTGGGGAGGATAGAGTGGACGATAAACTCATCTTT. It codes for CALGEDRVDDKLIF.

As for this clone: The protein in TCRdb stems from a much larger clone and differs at residue 8 from this DNA's translation, likely a read error; here the protein is translated from the DNA. This chain joins TRDV1 and TRDJ1; 13 nucleotides line up with TRDD3. The ends lost 1 base at V and 0 bases at J; junction bases unmatched: 23. Looked up from germline, CDR1 is TSWWSYY and CDR2 is QGS. The CDR3 runs 24 residues. CDR3 amino acids: CALGEPQTYWGIRAAGWYTDKLIF. CDR3 sequence (DNA): TGTGCTCTTGGGGAACCACAAACCTACTGGGGGATACGCGCGGCAGGGTGGTACACCGATAAACTCATCTTT.

The V call is TRDV1, the J call TRDJ1; TRDD3 is a possible D gene (7 bases). The J gene was missing in TCRdb and was found by matching the end of the DNA to germline. V was shortened by 5 bases and J by 0 bases, with 37 bases between the two germline ends. Germline-derived CDR1 and CDR2 are TSWWSYY and QGS. The CDR3 contains 23 residues. In nucleotides, the CDR3 is TGTGCTCTTGGGAACCCGACGCCTCCTACGGTTGTCTGGGGGGTAAAGGACACCGATAAACTCATCTTT. This gives the protein CALGNPTPPTVVWGVKDTDKLIF.